The subject of this entry is one T cell receptor beta chain. Its antigen is still unknown. Per-base quality was not reported, and no clone a single base away is much larger than it. The collaborating institutions used their own protocols to collect whole blood in K2EDTA tubes. For TCRbeta analysis, collaborators shipped samples in one of three forms: frozen whole blood, isolated PBMCs, or DNA extracted from either of those sample types. The data were taken from a study of blood T cell repertoires in COVID-19 (dated by TCRdb to the early 2020s). For the study in its entirety: Samples covering the acute and convalescent phases of COVID-19 were provided by collaborators in the United States, Italy and Spain. The prospective study material was composed of cDNA or gDNA derived from T cells, B-cell-depleted T cells, or PBMCs. Subjects who had been exposed to COVID-19, were actively infected with it, or had recovered from it provided the deeply sampled blood TCRbeta repertoires that made up the dataset. A freely available public database, intended as a resource for researchers studying the immune response to SARS-CoV-2, is where the repertoires were released. Samples came from the ongoing ImmuneRACE study (first 160 participants) plus 1,254 subjects from 6 global collaborators. A de-identified subject ID, COVID-19 status, age in years and sex were almost always included in the sample metadata. Where available, HLA class I and class II types were taken from metadata supplied by the sample provider and were not determined by assay-based typing.

The CDR3 measures 15 amino acids from cysteine to phenylalanine. Of all the DNA, just the CDR3 is kept, 45 bases in frame from base 1. The germline V gene sets CDR1 to SGDLS and CDR2 to YYNGEE. The junction shows trimming of 0 bases on V and 4 bases on J, plus 13 bases between the germline ends. TCRbeta CDR3 regions were amplified from genomic DNA using the immunoSEQ Assay, a bias-controlled multiplex PCR. The authors processed their data as follows. The number of nucleated cells in each sample was estimated from the amplification of reference gene primers within the assay. To quantify the absolute abundance of each unique TCRbeta CDR3 rearrangement, sequence reads were collapsed and filtered. For each sample, productive Simpson clonality was calculated by taking the square root of Simpson's diversity index across productive rearrangements. Imported from immuneACCESS, the table was reduced by TCRdb to in-frame sequences with V and J called. These copies leave out some clones; in studies compared against another copy, an unresolved V gene accounts for under half, and the cause of the remainder is not known. From that table come the V and J calls and clone size; the DNA was used to work out D and trimming. The sample table lists hundreds of thousands of clones, 90% of them with a count of one. The ten largest make up roughly 0.25% of the sample.

Broader findings and caveats from the paper: The quantity of clinical and demographic metadata differed by source and by participant and was supplied without curation.

The sequenced sample was peripheral blood. This clonotype was sampled from a woman younger than 30 with acute or convalescent COVID-19. Recombination connected TRBV9 to TRBJ1-2; the D segment could be TRBD1, given 6 matching bases. The DNA sequence is given as TGTGCCAGCAGCGTAGACTACAGGGAAACCTATGGCTACACCTTC. Translated, this gives CASSVDYRETYGYTF.